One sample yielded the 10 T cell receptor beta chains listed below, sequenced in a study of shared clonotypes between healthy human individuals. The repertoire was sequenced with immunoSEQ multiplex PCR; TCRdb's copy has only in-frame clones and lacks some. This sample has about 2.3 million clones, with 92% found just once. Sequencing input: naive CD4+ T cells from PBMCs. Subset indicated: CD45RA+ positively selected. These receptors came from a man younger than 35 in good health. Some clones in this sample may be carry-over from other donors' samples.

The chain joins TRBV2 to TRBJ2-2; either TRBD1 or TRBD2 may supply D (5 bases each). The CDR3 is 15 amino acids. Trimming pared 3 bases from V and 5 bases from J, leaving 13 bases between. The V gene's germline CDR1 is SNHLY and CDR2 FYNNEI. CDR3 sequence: CASSDRDGNTGELFF. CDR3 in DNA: TGTGCCAGCAGTGACAGGGACGGGAATACCGGGGAGCTGTTTTTT.

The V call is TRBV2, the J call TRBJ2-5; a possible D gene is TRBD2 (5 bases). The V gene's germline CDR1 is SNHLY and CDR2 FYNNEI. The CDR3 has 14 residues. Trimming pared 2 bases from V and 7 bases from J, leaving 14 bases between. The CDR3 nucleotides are TGTGCCAGCAGTGAACAGACGGCCGGAGGGACCCAGTACTTC. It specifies CASSEQTAGGTQYF.

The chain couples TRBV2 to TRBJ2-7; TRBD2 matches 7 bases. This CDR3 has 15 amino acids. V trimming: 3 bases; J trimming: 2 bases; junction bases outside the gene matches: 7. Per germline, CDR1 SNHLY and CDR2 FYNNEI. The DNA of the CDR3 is TGTGCCAGCAGTGATGAGGGCGGGAGCGCCTACGAGCAGTACTTC. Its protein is CASSDEGGSAYEQYF. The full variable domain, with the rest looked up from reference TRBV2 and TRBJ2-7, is EPEVTQTPSHQVTQMGQEVILRCVPISNHLYFYWYRQILGQKVEFLVSFYNNEISEKSEIFDDQFSVERPDGSNFTLKIRSTKLEDSAMYFCASSDEGGSAYEQYFGPGTRLTVT.

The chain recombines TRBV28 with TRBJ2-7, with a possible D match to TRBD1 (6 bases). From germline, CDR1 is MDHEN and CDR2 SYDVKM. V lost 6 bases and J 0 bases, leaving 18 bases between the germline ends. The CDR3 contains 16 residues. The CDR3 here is CASRETGFRDSYEQYF. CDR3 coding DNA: TGTGCCAGCAGGGAAACAGGGTTCCGAGACTCCTACGAGCAGTACTTC.

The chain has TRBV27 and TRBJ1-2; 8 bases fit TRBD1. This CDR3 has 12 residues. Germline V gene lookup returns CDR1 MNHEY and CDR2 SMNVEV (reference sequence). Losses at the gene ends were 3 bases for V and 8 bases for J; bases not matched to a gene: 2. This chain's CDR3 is CASSLTGEGYTF. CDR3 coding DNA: TGTGCCAGCAGTTTGACAGGGGAGGGCTACACCTTC.

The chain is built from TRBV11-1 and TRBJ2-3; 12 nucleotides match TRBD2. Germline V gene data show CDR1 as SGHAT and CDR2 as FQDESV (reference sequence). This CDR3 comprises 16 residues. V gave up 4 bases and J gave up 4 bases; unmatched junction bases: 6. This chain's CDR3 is CASSSGLAGISDTQYF. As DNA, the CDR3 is TGTGCCAGCAGCTCCGGACTAGCGGGAATCTCAGATACGCAGTATTTT. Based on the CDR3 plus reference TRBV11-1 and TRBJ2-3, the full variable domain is EAEVAQSPRYKITEKSQAVAFWCDPISGHATLYWYRQILGQGPELLVQFQDESVVDDSQLPKDRFSAERLKGVDSTLKIQPAELGDSAMYLCASSSGLAGISDTQYFGPGTRLTVL.

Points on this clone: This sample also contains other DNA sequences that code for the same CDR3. The CDR3 protein is CSVAGLNTEAFF. The CDR3 nucleotides are TGCAGCGTGGCGGGGCTAAACACTGAAGCTTTCTTT. The chain carries TRBV29-1 and TRBJ1-1, with a weak D call TRBD1 (5 bases). Germline CDR1 and CDR2: SQVTM and ANQGSEA. V was clipped by 6 bases and J by 2 bases, with 10 bases between them. The CDR3 length is 12 residues.

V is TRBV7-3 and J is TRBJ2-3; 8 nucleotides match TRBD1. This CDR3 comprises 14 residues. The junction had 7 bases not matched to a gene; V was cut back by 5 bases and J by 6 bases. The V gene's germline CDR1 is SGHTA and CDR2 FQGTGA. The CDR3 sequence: CASSADRGWDTQYF. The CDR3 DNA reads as TGTGCCAGCAGCGCCGACAGGGGCTGGGATACGCAGTATTTT.

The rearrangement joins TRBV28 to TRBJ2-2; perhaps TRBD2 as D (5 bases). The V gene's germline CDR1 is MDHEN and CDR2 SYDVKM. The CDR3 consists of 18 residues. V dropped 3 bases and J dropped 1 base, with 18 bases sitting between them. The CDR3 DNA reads TGTGCCAGCAGTTTTGCGGCGGGCCCGCTCAGGAACACCGGGGAGCTGTTTTTT. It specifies CASSFAAGPLRNTGELFF.

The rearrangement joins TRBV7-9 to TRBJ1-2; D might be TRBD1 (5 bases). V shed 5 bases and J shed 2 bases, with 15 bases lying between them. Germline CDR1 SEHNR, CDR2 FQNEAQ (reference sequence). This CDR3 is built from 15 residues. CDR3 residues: CASSPRDRSNYGYTF. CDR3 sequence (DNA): TGTGCCAGCAGCCCCCGCGACAGATCAAACTATGGCTACACCTTC.